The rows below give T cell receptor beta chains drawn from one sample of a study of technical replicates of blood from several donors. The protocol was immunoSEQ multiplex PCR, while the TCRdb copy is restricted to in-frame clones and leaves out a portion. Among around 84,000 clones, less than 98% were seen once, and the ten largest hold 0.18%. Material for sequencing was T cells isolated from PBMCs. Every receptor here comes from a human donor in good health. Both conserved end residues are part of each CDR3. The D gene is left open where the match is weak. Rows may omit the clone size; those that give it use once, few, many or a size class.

CDR3 DNA: TGTGCCAGCAGCGGTTCGACAGTTAGCAATCAGCCCCAGCATTTT
CDR3 protein: CASSGSTVSNQPQHF
J gene: TRBJ1-5
clone size: -
D gene: -
V gene: TRBV9

CDR3 DNA: TGTGCCAGCAGCTCCCCCTTCCGTAGCTCCTACGAGCAGTACTTC
CDR3 protein: CASSSPFRSSYEQYF
J gene: TRBJ2-7
clone size: once
D gene: -
V gene: TRBV7-2

CDR3 DNA: TGTGCCAGCAGCTCCCCCATGCGGAGCTCCTACGAGCAGTACTTC
CDR3 protein: CASSSPMRSSYEQYF
J gene: TRBJ2-7
clone size: -
D gene: -
V gene: TRBV11-2

CDR3 DNA: TGCGCCAGCAGTGGACAGGGCACAGATACGCAGTATTTT
CDR3 protein: CASSGQGTDTQYF
J gene: TRBJ2-3
clone size: -
D gene: TRBD1
V gene: TRBV5-1

CDR3 DNA: TGCGCCAGCAGCCAGGGAGGAACCTACGAGCAGTACTTC
CDR3 protein: CASSQGGTYEQYF
J gene: TRBJ2-7
clone size: once
D gene: -
V gene: TRBV4-1

CDR3 DNA: TGTGCCAGCAGCTTCTCACCCGACGGAGTCACAGATACGCAGTATTTT
CDR3 protein: CASSFSPDGVTDTQYF
J gene: TRBJ2-3
clone size: -
D gene: -
V gene: TRBV5-4

CDR3 DNA: TGTGCCAGCAGCTTAGGGACAGGGGGCAACGGCAATGAGCAGTTCTTC
CDR3 protein: CASSLGTGGNGNEQFF
J gene: TRBJ2-1
clone size: -
D gene: TRBD1
V gene: TRBV11-2

CDR3 DNA: TGTGCCAGCAGCGGAACCGGGACAGCGCTATCTGAAGCTTTCTTT
CDR3 protein: CASSGTGTALSEAFF
J gene: TRBJ1-1
clone size: once
D gene: TRBD1
V gene: TRBV9

CDR3 DNA: TGTGCCAGTAGTATGAGGACTAGCGGGAAAAACTTTAAGACAGATACGCAGTATTTT
CDR3 protein: CASSMRTSGKNFKTDTQYF
J gene: TRBJ2-3
clone size: -
D gene: TRBD2
V gene: TRBV19

CDR3 DNA: TGCGCCAGCAGTGAGGTCAGGGGGAATGAGCAGTTCTTC
CDR3 protein: CASSEVRGNEQFF
J gene: TRBJ2-1
clone size: -
D gene: TRBD1
V gene: TRBV10-1

CDR3 DNA: TGTGCCAGCAGCTCTTTGAGAGGGGGTAGCAATCAGCCCCAGCATTTT
CDR3 protein: CASSSLRGGSNQPQHF
J gene: TRBJ1-5
clone size: -
D gene: -
V gene: TRBV11-2

CDR3 DNA: TGCGCCAGCAGCTTGTTGGCAGTCCAAGAGACCCAGTACTTC
CDR3 protein: CASSLLAVQETQYF
J gene: TRBJ2-5
clone size: -
D gene: -
V gene: TRBV5-1

CDR3 DNA: TGTGCCAGCAGCTTGGCTCCCCCAGAGACCCAGTACTTC
CDR3 protein: CASSLAPPETQYF
J gene: TRBJ2-5
clone size: -
D gene: -
V gene: TRBV5-4

CDR3 DNA: TGCGCCAGCAGCTTGGCCACAGGACTAGCGGGGGGTACAGCAGAGACCCAGTACTTC
CDR3 protein: CASSLATGLAGGTAETQYF
J gene: TRBJ2-5
clone size: -
D gene: TRBD2
V gene: TRBV5-1

CDR3 DNA: TGTGCCAGCAGTTTACGGTCCAGGGATGCTTTCTTT
CDR3 protein: CASSLRSRDAFF
J gene: TRBJ1-1
clone size: -
D gene: -
V gene: TRBV28

CDR3 DNA: TGTGCCAGCAGTTTATTGGAACAGGGACCGCGCTATGGCTACACCTTC
CDR3 protein: CASSLLEQGPRYGYTF
J gene: TRBJ1-2
clone size: once
D gene: -
V gene: TRBV28

CDR3 DNA: TGTGCCAGCAGCCTAGGGGGCGTAGGGACTGAAGCTTTCTTT
CDR3 protein: CASSLGGVGTEAFF
J gene: TRBJ1-1
clone size: -
D gene: TRBD1
V gene: TRBV9

CDR3 DNA: TGTGCCAGCAGCCGCCCGGTCTCTGGAAACACCATATATTTT
CDR3 protein: CASSRPVSGNTIYF
J gene: TRBJ1-3
clone size: once
D gene: -
V gene: TRBV9

CDR3 DNA: TGTGCCAGTAGTGTAACCGTGATCGGGCCCCTCCACTTT
CDR3 protein: CASSVTVIGPLHF
J gene: TRBJ1-6
clone size: once
D gene: -
V gene: TRBV19

CDR3 DNA: TGTGCCAGCAGCTTGCTGTCGGTTGTAGGGGGCGTCAGCACAGATACGCAGTATTTT
CDR3 protein: CASSLLSVVGGVSTDTQYF
J gene: TRBJ2-3
clone size: -
D gene: TRBD1
V gene: TRBV5-6

CDR3 DNA: TGTGCCACCAGCAGGCAACAGGGGGCGATCACAGATACGCAGTATTTT
CDR3 protein: CATSRQQGAITDTQYF
J gene: TRBJ2-3
clone size: -
D gene: TRBD1
V gene: TRBV15

CDR3 DNA: TGTGCCAGCAGTGCCATCACGACATTCTACAATGAGCAGTTCTTC
CDR3 protein: CASSAITTFYNEQFF
J gene: TRBJ2-1
clone size: -
D gene: -
V gene: TRBV27

CDR3 DNA: TGCGCCAGCAGGAAGCCAATGGAGGGAAACATTCAGTACTTC
CDR3 protein: CASRKPMEGNIQYF
J gene: TRBJ2-4
clone size: -
D gene: -
V gene: TRBV5-1

CDR3 DNA: TGTGCCAGCAGCTCGGACAGACTGAACACTGAAGCTTTCTTT
CDR3 protein: CASSSDRLNTEAFF
J gene: TRBJ1-1
clone size: -
D gene: -
V gene: TRBV11-2

CDR3 DNA: TGTGCCAGCAGAGTAGGGACAGATTTTTCCTACGAGCAGTACTTC
CDR3 protein: CASRVGTDFSYEQYF
J gene: TRBJ2-7
clone size: -
D gene: TRBD1
V gene: TRBV6-1

CDR3 DNA: TGTGCCAGCAGCCCCCGACTAGCCCCAGAGACCCAGTACTTC
CDR3 protein: CASSPRLAPETQYF
J gene: TRBJ2-5
clone size: -
D gene: TRBD2
V gene: TRBV9

CDR3 DNA: TGTGCCAGTAGTCCTGATAGCGGGAGGATTAACAATGAGCAGTTCTTC
CDR3 protein: CASSPDSGRINNEQFF
J gene: TRBJ2-1
clone size: -
D gene: TRBD2
V gene: TRBV19

CDR3 DNA: TGTGCCAGCAGCCCTGGGACTAGCGGGAGGGGTACCTTTTTT
CDR3 protein: CASSPGTSGRGTFF
J gene: TRBJ2-3
clone size: once
D gene: TRBD2
V gene: TRBV7-9

CDR3 DNA: TGTGCCAGCAGCACCTTGACAGGGCACCTAGTAGAGGAGACCCAGTACTTC
CDR3 protein: CASSTLTGHLVEETQYF
J gene: TRBJ2-5
clone size: -
D gene: TRBD1
V gene: TRBV7-9

CDR3 DNA: TGCGCCAGCAGTGGTCAGGTTTCCGTCAATGAGCAGTTCTTC
CDR3 protein: CASSGQVSVNEQFF
J gene: TRBJ2-1
clone size: few
D gene: -
V gene: TRBV10-1

CDR3 DNA: TGCGCCAGCAGCCCCGGACAGGGCACAGATACGCAGTATTTT
CDR3 protein: CASSPGQGTDTQYF
J gene: TRBJ2-3
clone size: -
D gene: TRBD1
V gene: TRBV5-1

CDR3 DNA: TGTGCCTGGAGTGTACGAGGGAATCAGCCCCAGCATTTT
CDR3 protein: CAWSVRGNQPQHF
J gene: TRBJ1-5
clone size: -
D gene: -
V gene: TRBV30

CDR3 DNA: TGCAGCGTGCAAGTAAACAGGGTAGGGTCACCCCTCCACTTT
CDR3 protein: CSVQVNRVGSPLHF
J gene: TRBJ1-6
clone size: -
D gene: -
V gene: TRBV29-1

CDR3 DNA: TGTGCCAGCACCTTAGGACGGGGGATCTATGGCTACACCTTC
CDR3 protein: CASTLGRGIYGYTF
J gene: TRBJ1-2
clone size: -
D gene: -
V gene: TRBV7-9

CDR3 DNA: TGTGCCACCAGGAGGCTAGGGGGAGGGGGAGCGGAGACCCAGTACTTC
CDR3 protein: CATRRLGGGGAETQYF
J gene: TRBJ2-5
clone size: -
D gene: -
V gene: TRBV11-2

CDR3 DNA: TGTGCCAGCAGCTTCGGACAGAACTCTGGAAACACCATATATTTT
CDR3 protein: CASSFGQNSGNTIYF
J gene: TRBJ1-3
clone size: -
D gene: -
V gene: TRBV13

CDR3 DNA: TGTGCCAGCAGCTGGACAGCCCTAACTAGCGGGGGAGGGCAGTTCTTC
CDR3 protein: CASSWTALTSGGGQFF
J gene: TRBJ2-1
clone size: -
D gene: TRBD2
V gene: TRBV7-9

CDR3 DNA: TGTGCCAGCCGTCGGGGGGACTCTGGGGCCAACGTCCTGACTTTC
CDR3 protein: CASRRGDSGANVLTF
J gene: TRBJ2-6
clone size: once
D gene: TRBD2
V gene: TRBV9

CDR3 DNA: TGTGCCAGCAGCAGGGGACAGGGTTTCTCTGGGGCCAACGTCCTGACTTTC
CDR3 protein: CASSRGQGFSGANVLTF
J gene: TRBJ2-6
clone size: -
D gene: TRBD1
V gene: TRBV11-3

CDR3 DNA: TGTGCCAGCAGCGTAACAGGGGGCTCTCAGCCCCAGCATTTT
CDR3 protein: CASSVTGGSQPQHF
J gene: TRBJ1-5
clone size: once
D gene: TRBD1
V gene: TRBV28

CDR3 DNA: TGTGCCAGCAGTTACCAGGGGTTGAACACTGAAGCTTTCTTT
CDR3 protein: CASSYQGLNTEAFF
J gene: TRBJ1-1
clone size: -
D gene: -
V gene: TRBV6-6

CDR3 DNA: TGCGCCAGCATGGGGCCGAGCACAGATACGCAGTATTTT
CDR3 protein: CASMGPSTDTQYF
J gene: TRBJ2-3
clone size: -
D gene: -
V gene: TRBV10-1

CDR3 DNA: TGTGCCACCAGCAGAGATGAGCAGGGTGGGGTCGGCACTCTAGGGGAGCTGTTTTTT
CDR3 protein: CATSRDEQGGVGTLGELFF
J gene: TRBJ2-2
clone size: -
D gene: -
V gene: TRBV15

CDR3 DNA: TGTGCCAGCAGTTTATTTGTCGGGGGGAGCGGAAACACCATATATTTT
CDR3 protein: CASSLFVGGSGNTIYF
J gene: TRBJ1-3
clone size: -
D gene: -
V gene: TRBV28

CDR3 DNA: TGCGCCAGCAGAGGGACAGGCACTGAAGCTTTCTTT
CDR3 protein: CASRGTGTEAFF
J gene: TRBJ1-1
clone size: -
D gene: TRBD1
V gene: TRBV10-1

CDR3 DNA: TGTGCCAGCAGCTTACGGCTAGCGGGGGACTCAGATACGCAGTATTTT
CDR3 protein: CASSLRLAGDSDTQYF
J gene: TRBJ2-3
clone size: -
D gene: TRBD2
V gene: TRBV11-3

CDR3 DNA: TGTGCCAGCCCCCCCGCGGGAACTAGCGGGGACCTTTTCGATGAGCAGTTCTTC
CDR3 protein: CASPPAGTSGDLFDEQFF
J gene: TRBJ2-1
clone size: -
D gene: TRBD2
V gene: TRBV2

CDR3 DNA: TGTGCCAGCAGCTCATCAGGGACTAGCGGGAGCCGACCCACAGATACGCAGTATTTT
CDR3 protein: CASSSSGTSGSRPTDTQYF
J gene: TRBJ2-3
clone size: -
D gene: TRBD2
V gene: TRBV7-8

CDR3 DNA: TGCGCCAGCAGCACGGGGGACAGGGGGATTTCAGATACGCAGTATTTT
CDR3 protein: CASSTGDRGISDTQYF
J gene: TRBJ2-3
clone size: -
D gene: TRBD1
V gene: TRBV5-1

CDR3 DNA: TGTGCCAGCAGTTCCCAATCGGCGGGAGTTTTTCCTGGGGCCAACGTCCTGACTTTC
CDR3 protein: CASSSQSAGVFPGANVLTF
J gene: TRBJ2-6
clone size: -
D gene: TRBD2
V gene: TRBV27

CDR3 DNA: TGTGCCAGCAGCTCTGGGACAGGGGCGAACACTGAAGCTTTCTTT
CDR3 protein: CASSSGTGANTEAFF
J gene: TRBJ1-1
clone size: -
D gene: TRBD1
V gene: TRBV7-6

CDR3 DNA: TGTGCCAGCAGCTTAAGGTCGGGGGGTCTCGACGAGCAGTACTTC
CDR3 protein: CASSLRSGGLDEQYF
J gene: TRBJ2-7
clone size: -
D gene: TRBD2
V gene: TRBV11-3

CDR3 DNA: TGTGCCAGCAGTTTCGGGACTAGCCGCACCGGGGAGCTGTTTTTT
CDR3 protein: CASSFGTSRTGELFF
J gene: TRBJ2-2
clone size: -
D gene: TRBD2
V gene: TRBV27

CDR3 DNA: TGCGCCAGCAGTGCAGGGGCCGGGATTTCCTACGAGCAGTACTTC
CDR3 protein: CASSAGAGISYEQYF
J gene: TRBJ2-7
clone size: -
D gene: -
V gene: TRBV10-1